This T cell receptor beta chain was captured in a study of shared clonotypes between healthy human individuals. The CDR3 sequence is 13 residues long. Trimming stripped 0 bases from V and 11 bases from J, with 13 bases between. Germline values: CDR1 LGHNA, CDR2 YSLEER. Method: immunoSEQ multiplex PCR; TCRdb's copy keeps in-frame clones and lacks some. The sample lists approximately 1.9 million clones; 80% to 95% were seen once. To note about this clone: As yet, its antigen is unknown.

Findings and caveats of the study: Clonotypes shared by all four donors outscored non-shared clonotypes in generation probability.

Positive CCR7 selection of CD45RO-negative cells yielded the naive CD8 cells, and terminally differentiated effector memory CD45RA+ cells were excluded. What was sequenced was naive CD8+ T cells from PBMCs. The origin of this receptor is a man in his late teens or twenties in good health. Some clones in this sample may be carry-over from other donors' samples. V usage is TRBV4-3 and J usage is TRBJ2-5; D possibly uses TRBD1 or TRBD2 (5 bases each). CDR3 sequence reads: CASSQDPVGEQYF. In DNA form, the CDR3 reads TGCGCCAGCAGCCAAGATCCGGTGGGGGAGCAGTACTTC.